The 27 T cell receptor beta chains given below trace back to one sample, sequenced in a study of T cell repertoires in cytomegalovirus infection. TCRdb processed the reads anew with MiXCR; each CDR3 protein has one entry. Of about 400,000 distinct CDR3 sequences in the sample, roughly 18% were seen once. Sequenced input: PBMCs. These receptors originate from a human donor in good health (CMV status not recorded). Some clones in this sample may be carry-over from other donors' samples.

The chain uses TRBV23-1 and TRBJ2-7; 7 nucleotides align to TRBD1. TRBV23-1 is sorted into the ORF group, with uncertain function. V dropped 1 base and J dropped 6; count of bases not matched to a gene: 12. This CDR3 spans 16 amino acids. The CDR3 DNA reads as TGCGCCAGCAGTCAATTGAACAGGGGCGAGGATGGCGAGCAGTACTTC. It translates to CASSQLNRGEDGEQYF.

In its sample, this clonotype was seen a few times. V and J are TRBV7-6 and TRBJ1-2, with D perhaps TRBD1 (5 bases). The CDR3 contains 14 residues. Trimming shortened V by 1 base and J by 7 bases, and 13 bases separated the two germline ends. Germline assignment: CDR1 SGHVS and CDR2 FNYEAQ. In DNA, the CDR3 is TGTGCCAGCAGCTTAGTGGCTCGCGGGGGTGGCTACACCTTC. Protein product: CASSLVARGGGYTF.

The V call is TRBV20-1, the J call TRBJ2-3; 8 bases agree with TRBD2. This CDR3 comprises 14 residues. CDR1 DFQATT and CDR2 SNEGSKA come from the germline V gene (reference sequence). V was pared by 8 bases and J by 1 base, with 8 bases of the junction left unmatched. CDR3 residues: CSPREGYGTDTQYF. The CDR3 DNA reads TGCAGTCCACGGGAGGGGTATGGCACAGATACGCAGTATTTT.

The gene calls are TRBV12-5 and TRBJ2-1, with 10 bases aligning to TRBD2. The CDR3 is 13 residues long. The germline CDR1 and CDR2 sequences are LGHNT and FRNRAP. V lost 6 bases to trimming and J lost 6 bases; unmatched junction nucleotides: 2. The CDR3 nucleotides read TGTGCTAGTGGACTAGCGGGAATCAATGAGCAGTTCTTC. It translates to CASGLAGINEQFF.

This clonotype has at least ten counts. The rearrangement links TRBV6-1 to TRBJ2-1; the match to TRBD2 covers 14 bases. The germline V gene has CDR1 MNHNS and CDR2 SASEGT. There are 21 residues in the CDR3. V was pared by 5 bases and J by 6 bases, with 21 bases of the junction left unmatched. The CDR3: CASSSPQGTSGRVPIFNEQFF. DNA of the CDR3: TGTGCCAGCAGTTCCCCCCAAGGGACTAGCGGGAGAGTTCCGATCTTCAATGAGCAGTTCTTC.

This clonotype was seen a handful of times. This chain joins TRBV19 and TRBJ2-6, with D hard to call. The CDR3 consists of 18 residues. V was cut by 3 bases and J by 0 bases, with 15 bases left in between. CDR1 is LNHDA and CDR2 is SQIVND in the germline V gene (reference sequence). The CDR3 protein is CASSIVWLGPSGANVLTF. Written as DNA, the CDR3 is TGTGCCAGTAGTATCGTGTGGTTGGGCCCCTCTGGGGCCAACGTCCTGACTTTC.

This clonotype was picked up a small number of times. The V and J genes are TRBV7-9 and TRBJ2-7, with TRBD2 matching 7 bases. The CDR3 has 14 residues. The ends lost 1 base at V and 2 bases at J; junction bases unmatched: 2. The V gene's germline CDR1 is SEHNR and CDR2 FQNEAQ (reference sequence). The CDR3: CASSLVTSTYEQYF. CDR3 DNA: TGTGCCAGCAGCTTAGTGACTAGCACCTACGAGCAGTACTTC.

This clonotype was counted many times. J is TRBJ2-3 and V is TRBV19, with 13 bases that match TRBD2. With 4 bases clipped from V and 3 bases from J, the junction kept 1 base outside the gene matches. The CDR3 loop spans 15 amino acids. Germline CDR1 reads LNHDA; CDR2 reads SQIVND (reference sequence). The CDR3 DNA reads TGTGCCAGTAGTACGGGACTAGCGGGGACAGATACGCAGTATTTT. It translates to CASSTGLAGTDTQYF. Full variable domain (outside the CDR3, taken from reference TRBV19 and TRBJ2-3): DGGITQSPKYLFRKEGQNVTLSCEQNLNHDAMYWYRQDPGQGLRLIYYSQIVNDFQKGDIAEGYSVSREKKESFPLTVTSAQKNPTAFYLCASSTGLAGTDTQYFGPGTRLTVL.

The chain employs TRBV7-8 and TRBJ2-5, with D unresolved. CDR1 is SGHVS, CDR2 FQNEAQ, per germline. The ends were cut back, 1 base at V and 5 bases at J, with 8 bases in the middle. This CDR3 spans 13 amino acids. The DNA for the CDR3 is TGTGCCAGCAGCTTAGTGGGATTTGAGACCCAGTACTTC. Its protein product is CASSLVGFETQYF.

The V and J genes are TRBV5-1 and TRBJ1-1, with D perhaps matching TRBD1 (6 bases). Germline CDR1 and CDR2: SGHRS and YFSETQ. The CDR3 length is 15 residues. Between the trimmed V and J ends, which lost 3 bases and 1 base, there was a span of 13 bases. The CDR3 loop reads CASSSTRGWNTEAFF. The CDR3 bases are TGCGCCAGCAGCTCCACCAGGGGTTGGAACACTGAAGCTTTCTTT.

The chain links TRBV7-7 to TRBJ2-5; D possibly corresponds to TRBD2 (6 bases). From germline, CDR1 is SSHAT and CDR2 FNYEAQ (reference sequence). The CDR3 contains 15 residues. V was cut by 5 bases and J by 5 bases, with 18 bases left in between. The CDR3 is CASSIEGVRGETQYF. The CDR3 region has the DNA TGTGCCAGCAGCATCGAGGGTGTACGGGGGGAGACCCAGTACTTC.

This clonotype was seen once. The rearrangement links TRBV5-5 to TRBJ2-3; a weak D match, TRBD1 (5 bases). CDR3 size: 16 residues. CDR1 and CDR2 from the germline V gene are SGHKS and YYEKEE (reference sequence). The ends were cut back, 2 bases at V and 0 bases at J, with 13 bases in the middle. The CDR3 DNA sequence: TGTGCCAGCAGCTTAGACAGACAGCCGAGCACAGATACGCAGTATTTT. Residues: CASSLDRQPSTDTQYF.

In DNA, the CDR3 is TGTGCCAGTAGTATAGGTCTAGCGGGACCAGAGACCCAGTACTTC. Translation: CASSIGLAGPETQYF. The chain combines TRBV19 with TRBJ2-5; 9 bases agree with TRBD2. From germline, CDR1 is LNHDA and CDR2 SQIVND (reference sequence). This CDR3 spans 15 amino acids. With V trimmed by 1 base and J by 4 bases, 4 bases remained unmatched.

There are many counts of this clonotype. The chain has TRBV7-8 and TRBJ2-7; a weak D match, TRBD1 (5 bases). This CDR3 has 15 residues. Germline V gene data show CDR1 as SGHVS and CDR2 as FQNEAQ. With 1 base removed from V and 2 bases from J, the gap between germline ends came to 12 bases. This chain's CDR3 is CASSLEARVTYEQYF. The CDR3 DNA follows: TGTGCCAGCAGCTTAGAGGCCAGGGTTACCTACGAGCAGTACTTC.

This clonotype turned up a few times. The chain recombines TRBV6-2 or TRBV6-3 with TRBJ1-5; D remains ambiguous. The germline V gene has CDR1 MNHEY and CDR2 SVGEGT. The V gene lost 2 bases and the J gene lost 5 bases, with 13 bases spanning the gap. This CDR3 has 15 residues. The CDR3 DNA reads as TGTGCCAGCAGTTACGGGAAGGTCCAATATCAGCCCCAGCATTTT. Its protein is CASSYGKVQYQPQHF.

At least ten counts were recorded for this clonotype. This chain uses TRBV7-2 with TRBJ2-5; 8 nucleotides align to TRBD2. After removal of 5 bases from V and 5 bases from J, the junction contained 10 bases not matched to a gene. Per the germline V gene, CDR1 is SGHTA and CDR2 is FQGNSA. The CDR3 is 15 amino acids. Here the CDR3 DNA reads TGTGCCAGCAGCCACGTACGGACTAGCCGGGAGACCCAGTACTTC. Translated: CASSHVRTSRETQYF.

This chain joins TRBV9 and TRBJ2-3; 8 nucleotides match TRBD2. The CDR3 is 14 amino acids. V was clipped by 4 bases and J by 3 bases; unmatched bases: 4. Looked up from germline, CDR1 is SGDLS and CDR2 is YYNGEE. Written as DNA, the CDR3 is TGTGCCAGCAGCCCTAGCGGGTTGACAGATACGCAGTATTTT. Its translation: CASSPSGLTDTQYF.

The sample holds many counts of this clonotype. Compared with germline, one end of the junction differs, possibly owing to a read error. The chain uses TRBV7-8 and TRBJ1-1; D is uncertain. Germline V CDR1 and CDR2: SGHVS, FQNEAQ. There are 14 residues in the CDR3. The CDR3 region has the DNA TGTGCCAGCATCTTACTTTCCCGAGGGACTGAAGCTTTCTTT. Its translation is CASILLSRGTEAFF.

Comments on this clonotype: This may arise from a read error, as a much more abundant clone is one base away. J is TRBJ2-2 and V is TRBV6-1; no definite D call. Germline loops: CDR1 MNHNS, CDR2 SASEGT. The CDR3 is 15 amino acids. CDR3: CDSSPVSLNTGELFF. The DNA for the CDR3 is TGTGACAGCAGTCCGGTCAGCCTTAACACCGGGGAGCTGTTTTTT.

Ten or more counts support this clonotype. The rearrangement joins TRBV10-3 to TRBJ2-1; TRBD2 is a possible D gene (5 bases). V dropped 3 bases and J dropped 6 bases, with 15 bases sitting between them. This CDR3 comprises 15 residues. Germline lookup yields CDR1 ENHRY and CDR2 SYGVKD. CDR3 in DNA: TGTGCCATCAGTGAAAGGGCTAGCCGGACCAATGAGCAGTTCTTC. Amino acid sequence: CAISERASRTNEQFF.

This clonotype has more than one count but fewer than ten. V gene TRBV10-3 combines with J gene TRBJ2-7, with 7 nucleotides matching TRBD1. CDR3 size: 13 residues. With V trimmed by 5 bases and J by 2 bases, 3 bases remained unmatched. CDR1 and CDR2 from the germline V gene are ENHRY and SYGVKD. DNA for the CDR3: TGTGCCATCAGTCGACAGGGCCCCTACGAGCAGTACTTC. Its translation: CAISRQGPYEQYF.

The sample holds a few counts of this clonotype. The chain combines TRBV5-6 with TRBJ2-5; D is uncertain. The CDR3 spans 14 residues. Germline CDR1 reads SGHDT; CDR2 reads YYEEEE. V dropped 6 bases and J dropped 2 bases, with 14 bases sitting between them. DNA of the CDR3: TGTGCCAGCACCCCTGGGTGGGCACAAGAGACCCAGTACTTC. This sequence encodes CASTPGWAQETQYF.

The chain combines TRBV18 with TRBJ2-1; D gene ambiguous. The germline V gene encodes CDR1 KGHSH and CDR2 LQKENI. V lost 3 bases, J lost 6 bases, and 6 bases lay in between. CDR3 length: 12 residues. This CDR3 is CASSPIINEQFF. The CDR3 nucleotides read TGTGCCAGCTCACCTATTATCAATGAGCAGTTCTTC.

This clonotype was observed a few times. V and J are TRBV14 and TRBJ1-1; a possible D gene is TRBD1 (6 bases). The ends were cut back, 4 bases at V and 1 base at J, with 10 bases in the middle. The CDR3 sequence is 14 residues long. CDR1 and CDR2 from the germline V gene are SGHDN and FVKESK. The CDR3 sequence is CASSPYRENTEAFF. In DNA, the CDR3 is TGTGCCAGCAGCCCTTACAGGGAGAACACTGAAGCTTTCTTT. The variable domain in full, completed from reference TRBV14 and TRBJ1-1, reads EAGVTQFPSHSVIEKGQTVTLRCDPISGHDNLYWYRRVMGKEIKFLLHFVKESKQDESGMPNNRFLAERTGGTYSTLKVQPAELEDSGVYFCASSPYRENTEAFFGQGTRLTVV.

In its sample, this clonotype was seen a few times. This chain links TRBV6-2 or TRBV6-3 with TRBJ2-2, with 8 bases that match TRBD1. Per germline, CDR1 MNHEY and CDR2 SVGEGT. V was clipped by 8 bases and J by 3 bases; unmatched bases: 5. CDR3 length: 14 residues. The CDR3 loop reads CASVRTGHTGELFF. The CDR3 bases are TGTGCCAGCGTAAGGACAGGGCACACCGGGGAGCTGTTTTTT.

This clonotype has a handful of counts. V and J are TRBV28 and TRBJ1-5, with D perhaps matching TRBD1 (6 bases). The CDR3 covers 20 residues. Germline lookup yields CDR1 MDHEN and CDR2 SYDVKM. With 4 bases removed from V and 0 bases from J, the gap between germline ends came to 25 bases. Here the CDR3 reads CASSSYPRDINRYSNQPQHF. DNA for the CDR3: TGTGCCAGCAGTTCATATCCCCGGGACATCAATCGATATAGCAATCAGCCCCAGCATTTT.

This clonotype came up many times. A much bigger clone sits one base away, suggesting this may be a read error. The CDR3 spells CASSFFYEQYF. In nucleotides, the CDR3 is TGTGCCAGCAGCTTTTTCTACGAGCAGTACTTC. The chain links TRBV7-2 to TRBJ2-7; D remains unclear. Germline lookup yields CDR1 SGHTA and CDR2 FQGNSA. This CDR3 region has 11 residues. V was pared by 3 bases and J by 3 bases, with 3 bases between.